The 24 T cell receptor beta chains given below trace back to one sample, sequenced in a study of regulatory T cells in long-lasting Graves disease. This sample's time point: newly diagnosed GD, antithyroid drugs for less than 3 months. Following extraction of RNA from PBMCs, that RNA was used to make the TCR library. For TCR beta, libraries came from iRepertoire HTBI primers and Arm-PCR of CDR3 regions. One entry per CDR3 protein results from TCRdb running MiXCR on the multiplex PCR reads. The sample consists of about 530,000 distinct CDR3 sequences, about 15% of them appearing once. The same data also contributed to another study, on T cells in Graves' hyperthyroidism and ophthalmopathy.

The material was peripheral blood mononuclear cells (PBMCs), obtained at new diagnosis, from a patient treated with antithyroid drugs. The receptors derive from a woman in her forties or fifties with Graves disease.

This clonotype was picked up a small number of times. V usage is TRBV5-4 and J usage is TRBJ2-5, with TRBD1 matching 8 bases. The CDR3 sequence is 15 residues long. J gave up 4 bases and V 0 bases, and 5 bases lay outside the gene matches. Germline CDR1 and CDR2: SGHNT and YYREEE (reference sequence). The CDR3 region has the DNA TGTGCCAGCAGCTTGGGGACAGGGTCCGCAGAGACCCAGTACTTC. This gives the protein CASSLGTGSAETQYF.

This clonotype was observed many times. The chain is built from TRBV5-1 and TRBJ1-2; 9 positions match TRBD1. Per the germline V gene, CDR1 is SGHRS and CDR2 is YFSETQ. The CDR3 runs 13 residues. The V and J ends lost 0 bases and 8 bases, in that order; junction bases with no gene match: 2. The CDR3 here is CASSLGQGEGYTF. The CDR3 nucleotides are TGCGCCAGCAGCTTGGGACAGGGGGAAGGCTACACCTTC.

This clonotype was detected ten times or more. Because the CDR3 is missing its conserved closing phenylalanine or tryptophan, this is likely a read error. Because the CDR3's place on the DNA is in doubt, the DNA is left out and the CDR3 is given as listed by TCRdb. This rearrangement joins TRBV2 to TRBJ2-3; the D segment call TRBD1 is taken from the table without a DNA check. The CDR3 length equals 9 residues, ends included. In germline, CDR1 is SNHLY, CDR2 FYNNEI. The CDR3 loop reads CASGAAALY.

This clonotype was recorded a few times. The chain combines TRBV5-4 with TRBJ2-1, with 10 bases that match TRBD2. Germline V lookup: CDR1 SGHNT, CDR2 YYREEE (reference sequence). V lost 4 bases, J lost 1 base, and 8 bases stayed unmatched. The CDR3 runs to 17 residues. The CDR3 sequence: CASSNSKRGGSYNEQFF. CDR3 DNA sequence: TGTGCCAGCAGCAACTCAAAGCGGGGGGGTTCCTACAATGAGCAGTTCTTC.

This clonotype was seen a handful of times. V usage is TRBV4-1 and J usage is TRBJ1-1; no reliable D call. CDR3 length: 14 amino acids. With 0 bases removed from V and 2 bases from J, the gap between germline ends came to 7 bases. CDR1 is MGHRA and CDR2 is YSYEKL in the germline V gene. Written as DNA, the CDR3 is TGCGCCAGCAGCCAAGAATCAACAAACACTGAAGCTTTCTTT. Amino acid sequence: CASSQESTNTEAFF.

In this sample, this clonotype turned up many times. The CDR3 is CASSFLGAAYEQYF. CDR3 nucleotide sequence: TGTGCCAGCAGTTTCCTTGGGGCTGCCTACGAGCAGTACTTC. The chain joins TRBV6-9 to TRBJ2-7, with D tentatively TRBD1 (5 bases). This CDR3 comprises 14 residues. Trimming stripped 4 bases from V and 2 bases from J, with 12 bases between. Germline CDR1 and CDR2: MNHGY and SVAAGI.

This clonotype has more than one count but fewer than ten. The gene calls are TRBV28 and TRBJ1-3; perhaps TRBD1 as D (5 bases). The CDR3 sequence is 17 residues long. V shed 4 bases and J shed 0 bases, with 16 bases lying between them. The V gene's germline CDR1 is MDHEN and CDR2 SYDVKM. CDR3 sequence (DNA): TGTGCCAGCAGTTCCCCGCTCGGACAAATCTCTGGAAACACCATATATTTT. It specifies CASSSPLGQISGNTIYF. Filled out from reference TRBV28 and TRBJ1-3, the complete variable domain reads DVKVTQSSRYLVKRTGEKVFLECVQDMDHENMFWYRQDPGLGLRLIYFSYDVKMKEKGDIPEGYSVSREKKERFSLILESASTNQTSMYLCASSSPLGQISGNTIYFGEGSWLTVV.

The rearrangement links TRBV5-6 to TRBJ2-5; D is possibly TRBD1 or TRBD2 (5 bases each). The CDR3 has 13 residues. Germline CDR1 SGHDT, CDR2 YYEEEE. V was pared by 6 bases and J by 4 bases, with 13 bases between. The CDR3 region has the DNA TGTGCCAGCAACCTCGGTGGGGGAGAGACCCAGTACTTC. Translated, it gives CASNLGGGETQYF.

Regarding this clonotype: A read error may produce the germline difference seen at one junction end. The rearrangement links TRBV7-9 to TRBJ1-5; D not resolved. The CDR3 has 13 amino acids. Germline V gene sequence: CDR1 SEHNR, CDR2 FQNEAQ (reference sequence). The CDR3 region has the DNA TGTGCCGGCAGCTTAGGTAGAAATCAGCCCCAGCATTTT. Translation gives CAGSLGRNQPQHF.

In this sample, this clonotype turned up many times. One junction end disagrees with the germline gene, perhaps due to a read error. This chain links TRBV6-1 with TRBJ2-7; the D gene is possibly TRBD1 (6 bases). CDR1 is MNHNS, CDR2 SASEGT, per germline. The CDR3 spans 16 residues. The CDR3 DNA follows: TGTGCCAGCAGCGAAGACCCGGGACACCCCTCCTACGAGCAGTACTTC. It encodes CASSEDPGHPSYEQYF.

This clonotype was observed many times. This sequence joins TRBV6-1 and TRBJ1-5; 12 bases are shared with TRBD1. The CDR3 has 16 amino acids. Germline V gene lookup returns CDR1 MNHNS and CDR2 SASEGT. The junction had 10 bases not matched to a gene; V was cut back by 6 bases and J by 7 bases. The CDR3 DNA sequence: TGTGCCAGCAGGCCCCGGGACAGGGGGCGCGGGCAGCCCCAGCATTTT. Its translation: CASRPRDRGRGQPQHF.

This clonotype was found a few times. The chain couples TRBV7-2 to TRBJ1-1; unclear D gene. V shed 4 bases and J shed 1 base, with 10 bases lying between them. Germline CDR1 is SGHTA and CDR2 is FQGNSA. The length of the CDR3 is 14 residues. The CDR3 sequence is CASSSSGWNTEAFF. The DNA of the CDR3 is TGTGCCAGCAGCTCGTCCGGTTGGAACACTGAAGCTTTCTTT. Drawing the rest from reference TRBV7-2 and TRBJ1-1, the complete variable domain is GAGVSQSPSNKVTEKGKDVELRCDPISGHTALYWYRQSLGQGLEFLIYFQGNSAPDKSGLPSDRFSAERTGGSVSTLTIQRTQQEDSAVYLCASSSSGWNTEAFFGQGTRLTVV.

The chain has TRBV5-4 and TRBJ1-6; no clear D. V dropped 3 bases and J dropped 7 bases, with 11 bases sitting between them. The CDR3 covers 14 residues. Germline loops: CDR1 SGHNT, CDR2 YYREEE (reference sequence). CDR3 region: CASSSTRTNSPLHF. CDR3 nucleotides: TGTGCCAGCAGCTCAACCCGGACGAATTCACCCCTCCACTTT.

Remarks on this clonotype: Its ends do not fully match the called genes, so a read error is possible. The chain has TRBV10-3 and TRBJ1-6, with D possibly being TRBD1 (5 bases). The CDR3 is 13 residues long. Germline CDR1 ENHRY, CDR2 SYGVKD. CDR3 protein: CAIRDSDNSPLHF. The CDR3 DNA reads TGTGCCATCCGGGACTCCGATAATTCACCCCTCCACTTT.

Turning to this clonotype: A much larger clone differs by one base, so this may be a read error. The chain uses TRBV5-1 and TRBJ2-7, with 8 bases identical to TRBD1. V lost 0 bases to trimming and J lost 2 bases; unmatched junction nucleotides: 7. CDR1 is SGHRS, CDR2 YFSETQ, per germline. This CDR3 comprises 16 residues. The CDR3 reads CASSLAAGGGPYEQYF. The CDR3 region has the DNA TGCGCCAGCAGCTTGGCGGCAGGGGGCGGCCCCTACGAGCAGTACTTC.

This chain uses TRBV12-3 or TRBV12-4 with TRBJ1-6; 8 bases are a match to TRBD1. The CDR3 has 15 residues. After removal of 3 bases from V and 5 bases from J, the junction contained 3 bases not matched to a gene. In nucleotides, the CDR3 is TGTGCCAGCAGTTTCAGGGGGCTGGATAATTCACCCCTCCACTTT. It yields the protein CASSFRGLDNSPLHF.

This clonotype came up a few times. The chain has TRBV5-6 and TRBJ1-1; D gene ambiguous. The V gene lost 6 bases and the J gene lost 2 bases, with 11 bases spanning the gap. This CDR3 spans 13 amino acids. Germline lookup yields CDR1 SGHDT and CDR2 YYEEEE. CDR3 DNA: TGTGCCAGCAACCAATGGGGTAACACTGAAGCTTTCTTT. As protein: CASNQWGNTEAFF.

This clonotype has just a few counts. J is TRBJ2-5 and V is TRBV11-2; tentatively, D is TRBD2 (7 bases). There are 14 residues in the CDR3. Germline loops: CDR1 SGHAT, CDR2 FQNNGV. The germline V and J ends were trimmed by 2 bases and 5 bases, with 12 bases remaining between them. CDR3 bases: TGTGCCAGCAGCTTAACGGGGGGCCTGGAGACCCAGTACTTC. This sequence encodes CASSLTGGLETQYF. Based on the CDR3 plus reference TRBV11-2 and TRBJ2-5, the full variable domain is EAGVAQSPRYKIIEKRQSVAFWCNPISGHATLYWYQQILGQGPKLLIQFQNNGVVDDSQLPKDRFSAERLKGVDSTLKIQPAKLEDSAVYLCASSLTGGLETQYFGPGTRLLVL.

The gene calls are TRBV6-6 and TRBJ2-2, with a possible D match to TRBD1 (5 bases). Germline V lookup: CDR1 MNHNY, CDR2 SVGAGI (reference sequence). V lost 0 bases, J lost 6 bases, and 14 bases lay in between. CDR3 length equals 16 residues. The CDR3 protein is CASSYSGLLSAGELFF. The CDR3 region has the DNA TGTGCCAGCAGTTACTCGGGGCTCTTAAGCGCCGGGGAGCTGTTTTTT.

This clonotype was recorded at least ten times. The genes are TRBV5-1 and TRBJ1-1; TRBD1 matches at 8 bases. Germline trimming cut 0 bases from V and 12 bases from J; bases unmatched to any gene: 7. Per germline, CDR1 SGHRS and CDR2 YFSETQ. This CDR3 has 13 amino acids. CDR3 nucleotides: TGCGCCAGCAGCTTGGGTCAGGGGGCTTACCCTTTCTTT. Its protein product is CASSLGQGAYPFF.

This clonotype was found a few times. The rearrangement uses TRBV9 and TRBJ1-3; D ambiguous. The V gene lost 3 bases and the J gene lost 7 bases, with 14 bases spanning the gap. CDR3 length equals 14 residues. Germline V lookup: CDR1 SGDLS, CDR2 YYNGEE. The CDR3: CASSAWSGGNTIYF. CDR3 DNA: TGTGCCAGCAGCGCCTGGTCCGGCGGGAACACCATATATTTT.

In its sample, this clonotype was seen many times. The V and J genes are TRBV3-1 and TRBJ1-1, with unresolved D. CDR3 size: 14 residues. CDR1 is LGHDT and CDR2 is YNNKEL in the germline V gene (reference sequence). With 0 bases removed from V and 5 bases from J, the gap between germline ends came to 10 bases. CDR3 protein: CASSQEGGVTEAFF. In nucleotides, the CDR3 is TGTGCCAGCAGCCAAGAAGGCGGGGTTACTGAAGCTTTCTTT.

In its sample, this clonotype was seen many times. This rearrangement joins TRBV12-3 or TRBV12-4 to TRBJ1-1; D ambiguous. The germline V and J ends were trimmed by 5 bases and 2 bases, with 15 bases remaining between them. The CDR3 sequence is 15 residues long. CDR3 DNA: TGTGCCAGCAGTCCGCCCGGGAGTATAAACACTGAAGCTTTCTTT. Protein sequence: CASSPPGSINTEAFF.

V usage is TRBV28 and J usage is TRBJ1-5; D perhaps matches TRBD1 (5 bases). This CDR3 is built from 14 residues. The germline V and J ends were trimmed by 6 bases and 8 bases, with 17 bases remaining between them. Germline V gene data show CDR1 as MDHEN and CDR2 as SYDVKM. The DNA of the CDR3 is TGTGCCAGCAGCAACGACAGCCTCGGCGAGCCCCAGCATTTT. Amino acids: CASSNDSLGEPQHF.